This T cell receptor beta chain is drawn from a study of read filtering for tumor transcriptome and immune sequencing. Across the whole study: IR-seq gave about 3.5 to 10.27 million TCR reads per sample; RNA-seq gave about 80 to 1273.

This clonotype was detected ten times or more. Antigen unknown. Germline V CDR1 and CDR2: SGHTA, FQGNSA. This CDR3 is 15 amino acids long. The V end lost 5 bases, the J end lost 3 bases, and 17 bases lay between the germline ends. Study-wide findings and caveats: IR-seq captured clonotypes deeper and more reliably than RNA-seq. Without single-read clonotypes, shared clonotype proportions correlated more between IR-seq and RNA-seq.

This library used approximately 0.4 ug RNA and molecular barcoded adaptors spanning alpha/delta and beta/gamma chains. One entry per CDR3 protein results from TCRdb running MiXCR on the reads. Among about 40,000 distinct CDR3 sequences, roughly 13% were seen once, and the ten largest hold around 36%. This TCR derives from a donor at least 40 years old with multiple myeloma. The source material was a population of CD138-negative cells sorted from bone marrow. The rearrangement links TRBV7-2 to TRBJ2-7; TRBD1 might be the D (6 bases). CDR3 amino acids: CASSASTGNYYEQYF. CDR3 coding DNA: TGTGCCAGCAGCGCCTCGACAGGAAACTACTACGAGCAGTACTTC.